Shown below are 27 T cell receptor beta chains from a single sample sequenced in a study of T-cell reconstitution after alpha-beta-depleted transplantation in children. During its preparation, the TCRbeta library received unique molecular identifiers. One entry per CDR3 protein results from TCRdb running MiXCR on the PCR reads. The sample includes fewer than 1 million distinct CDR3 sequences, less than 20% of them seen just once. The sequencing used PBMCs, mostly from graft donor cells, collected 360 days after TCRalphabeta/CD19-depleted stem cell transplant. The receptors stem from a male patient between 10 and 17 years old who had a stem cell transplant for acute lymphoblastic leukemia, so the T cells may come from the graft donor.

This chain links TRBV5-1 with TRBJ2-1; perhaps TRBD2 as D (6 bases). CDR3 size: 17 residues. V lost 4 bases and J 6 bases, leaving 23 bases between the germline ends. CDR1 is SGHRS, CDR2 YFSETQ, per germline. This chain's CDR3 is CASSAAPTGGISNEQFF. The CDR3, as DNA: TGCGCCAGCAGCGCCGCTCCGACTGGCGGGATTTCCAATGAGCAGTTCTTC.

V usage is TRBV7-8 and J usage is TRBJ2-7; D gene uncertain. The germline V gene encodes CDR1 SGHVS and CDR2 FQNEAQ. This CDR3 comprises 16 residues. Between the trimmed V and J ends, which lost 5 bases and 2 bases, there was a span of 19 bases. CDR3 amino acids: CASSTSLVFVPYEQYF. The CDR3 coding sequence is TGTGCCAGCAGCACCTCCTTAGTTTTTGTACCCTACGAGCAGTACTTC.

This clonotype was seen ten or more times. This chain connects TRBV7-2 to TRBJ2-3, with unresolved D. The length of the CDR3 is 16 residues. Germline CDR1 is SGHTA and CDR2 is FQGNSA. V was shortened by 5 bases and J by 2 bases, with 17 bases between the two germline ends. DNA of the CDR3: TGTGCCAGCAGCCCACTCCGGGCCCCATACACAGATACGCAGTATTTT. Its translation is CASSPLRAPYTDTQYF.

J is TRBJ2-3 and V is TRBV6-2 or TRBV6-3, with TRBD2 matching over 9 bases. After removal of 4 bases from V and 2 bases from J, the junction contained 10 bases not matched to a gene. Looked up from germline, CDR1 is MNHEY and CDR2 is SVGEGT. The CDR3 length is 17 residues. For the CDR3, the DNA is TGTGCCAGCAGTTGGTACACTAGCGGGCGGATCACAGATACGCAGTATTTT. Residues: CASSWYTSGRITDTQYF.

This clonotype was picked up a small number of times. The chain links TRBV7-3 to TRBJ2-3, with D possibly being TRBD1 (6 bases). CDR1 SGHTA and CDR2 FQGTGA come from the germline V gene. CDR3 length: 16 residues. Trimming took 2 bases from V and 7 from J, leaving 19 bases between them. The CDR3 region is CASSLLPGRDNNTQYF. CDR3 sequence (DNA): TGTGCCAGCAGCTTATTGCCGGGCCGGGACAACAATACGCAGTATTTT.

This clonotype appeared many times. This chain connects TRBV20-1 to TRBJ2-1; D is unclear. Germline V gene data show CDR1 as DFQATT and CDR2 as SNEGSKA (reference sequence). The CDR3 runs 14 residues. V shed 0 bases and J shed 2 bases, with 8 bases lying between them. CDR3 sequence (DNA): TGCAGTGCTAGAGATCCCAGAACCTACAATGAGCAGTTCTTC. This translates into CSARDPRTYNEQFF.

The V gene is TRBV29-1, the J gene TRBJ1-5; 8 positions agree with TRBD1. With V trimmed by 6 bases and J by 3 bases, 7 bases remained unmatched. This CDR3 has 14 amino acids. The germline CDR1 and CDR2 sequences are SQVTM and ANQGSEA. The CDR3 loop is CSVDDRGPNQPQHF. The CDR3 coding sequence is TGCAGCGTCGATGACAGGGGTCCCAATCAGCCCCAGCATTTT. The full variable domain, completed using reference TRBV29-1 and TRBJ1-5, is SAVISQKPSRDICQRGTSLTIQCQVDSQVTMMFWYRQQPGQSLTLIATANQGSEATYESGFVIDKFPISRPNLTFSTLTVSNMSPEDSSIYLCSVDDRGPNQPQHFGDGTRLSIL.

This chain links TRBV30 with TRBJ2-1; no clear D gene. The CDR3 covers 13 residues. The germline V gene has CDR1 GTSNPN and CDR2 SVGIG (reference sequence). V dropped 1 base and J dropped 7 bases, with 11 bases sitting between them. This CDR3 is CAWSAHYRNEQFF. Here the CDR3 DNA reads TGTGCCTGGAGTGCGCACTACCGTAATGAGCAGTTCTTC.

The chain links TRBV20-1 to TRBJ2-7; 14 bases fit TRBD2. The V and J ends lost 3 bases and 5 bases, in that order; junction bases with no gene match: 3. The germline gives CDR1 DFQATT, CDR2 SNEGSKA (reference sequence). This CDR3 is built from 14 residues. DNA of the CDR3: TGCAGTGCTAGGACTAGCGGGAGGGCCCACGAGCAGTACTTC. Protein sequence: CSARTSGRAHEQYF.

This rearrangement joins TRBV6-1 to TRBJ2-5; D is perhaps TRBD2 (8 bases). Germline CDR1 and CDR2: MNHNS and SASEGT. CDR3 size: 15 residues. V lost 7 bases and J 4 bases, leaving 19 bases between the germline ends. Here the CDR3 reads CASTRGLAGRETQYF. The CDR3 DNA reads TGTGCCAGCACCAGGGGGTTAGCGGGGCGAGAGACCCAGTACTTC.

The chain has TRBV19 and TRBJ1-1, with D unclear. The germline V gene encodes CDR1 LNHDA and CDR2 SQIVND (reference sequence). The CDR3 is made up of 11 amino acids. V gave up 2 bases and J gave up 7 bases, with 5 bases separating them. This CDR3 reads CASSIRVEAFF. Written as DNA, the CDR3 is TGTGCCAGTAGTATAAGGGTTGAAGCTTTCTTT.

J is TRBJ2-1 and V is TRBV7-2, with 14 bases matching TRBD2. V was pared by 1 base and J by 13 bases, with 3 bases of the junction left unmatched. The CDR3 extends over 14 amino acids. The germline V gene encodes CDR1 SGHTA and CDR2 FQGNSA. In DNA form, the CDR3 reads TGTGCCAGCAGCTTAGAGGGACTAGCGGGAGACCAGTTCTTC. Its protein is CASSLEGLAGDQFF.

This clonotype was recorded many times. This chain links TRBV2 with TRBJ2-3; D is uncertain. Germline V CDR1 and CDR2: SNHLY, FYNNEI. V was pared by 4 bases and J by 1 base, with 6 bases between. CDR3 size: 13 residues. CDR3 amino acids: CASSGWGTDTQYF. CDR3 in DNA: TGTGCCAGCAGTGGATGGGGCACAGATACGCAGTATTTT. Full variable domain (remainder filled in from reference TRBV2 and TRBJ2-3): EPEVTQTPSHQVTQMGQEVILRCVPISNHLYFYWYRQILGQKVEFLVSFYNNEISEKSEIFDDQFSVERPDGSNFTLKIRSTKLEDSAMYFCASSGWGTDTQYFGPGTRLTVL.

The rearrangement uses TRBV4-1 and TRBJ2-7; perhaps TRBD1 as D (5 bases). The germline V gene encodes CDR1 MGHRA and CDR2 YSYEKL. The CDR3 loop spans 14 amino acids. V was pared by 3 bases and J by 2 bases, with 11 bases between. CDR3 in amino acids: CASSQGPLAYEQYF. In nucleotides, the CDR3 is TGCGCCAGCAGCCAGGGGCCGCTGGCCTACGAGCAGTACTTC.

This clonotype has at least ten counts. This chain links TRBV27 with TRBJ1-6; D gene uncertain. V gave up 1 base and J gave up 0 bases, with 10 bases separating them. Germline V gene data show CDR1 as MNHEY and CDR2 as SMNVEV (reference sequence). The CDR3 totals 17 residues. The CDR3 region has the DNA TGTGCCAGCAGTTTATGGCAGTCGAGCTCCTATAATTCACCCCTCCACTTT. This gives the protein CASSLWQSSSYNSPLHF.

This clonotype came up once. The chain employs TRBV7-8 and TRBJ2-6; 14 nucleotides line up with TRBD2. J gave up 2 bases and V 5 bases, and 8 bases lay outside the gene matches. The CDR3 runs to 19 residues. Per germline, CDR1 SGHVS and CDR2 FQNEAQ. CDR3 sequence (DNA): TGTGCCAGCAGCCCAATCCGGACTAGCGGGGGGCCTGGGGCCAACGTCCTGACTTTC. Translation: CASSPIRTSGGPGANVLTF.

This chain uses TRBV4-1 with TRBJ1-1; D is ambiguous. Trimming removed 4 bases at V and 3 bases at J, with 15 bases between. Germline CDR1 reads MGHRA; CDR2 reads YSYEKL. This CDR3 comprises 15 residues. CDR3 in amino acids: CASSLYPGRDTEAFF. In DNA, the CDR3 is TGCGCCAGCAGCCTTTATCCGGGCCGAGACACTGAAGCTTTCTTT.

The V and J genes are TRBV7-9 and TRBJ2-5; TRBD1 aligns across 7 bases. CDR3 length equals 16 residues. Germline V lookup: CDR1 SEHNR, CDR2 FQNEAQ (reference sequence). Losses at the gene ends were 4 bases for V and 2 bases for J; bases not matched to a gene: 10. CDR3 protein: CASSSGQLVVQETQYF. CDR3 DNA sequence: TGTGCCAGCAGCTCGGGACAGCTCGTGGTTCAAGAGACCCAGTACTTC.

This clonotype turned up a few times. Here the CDR3 DNA reads TGCGCCAGCAGCTTGGATCTACACTACAATGAGCAGTTCTTC. It specifies CASSLDLHYNEQFF. The chain combines TRBV5-1 with TRBJ2-1; D call uncertain. Germline assignment: CDR1 SGHRS and CDR2 YFSETQ. This CDR3 is 14 amino acids long. The germline V and J ends were trimmed by 0 bases and 3 bases, with 7 bases remaining between them.

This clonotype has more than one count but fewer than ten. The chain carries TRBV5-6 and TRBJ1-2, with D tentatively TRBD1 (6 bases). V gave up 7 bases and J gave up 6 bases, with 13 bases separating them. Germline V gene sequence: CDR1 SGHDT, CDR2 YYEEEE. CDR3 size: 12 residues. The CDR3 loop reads CASGIGGDGYTF. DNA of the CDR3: TGTGCCAGCGGGATAGGGGGGGATGGCTACACCTTC.

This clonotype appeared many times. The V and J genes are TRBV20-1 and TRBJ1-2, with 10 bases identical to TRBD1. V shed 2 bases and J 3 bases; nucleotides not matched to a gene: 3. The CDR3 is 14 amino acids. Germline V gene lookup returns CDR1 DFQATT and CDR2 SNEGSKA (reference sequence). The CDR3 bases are TGCAGTGCTAGACCGGGACAGGGGCACTATGGCTACACCTTC. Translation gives CSARPGQGHYGYTF.

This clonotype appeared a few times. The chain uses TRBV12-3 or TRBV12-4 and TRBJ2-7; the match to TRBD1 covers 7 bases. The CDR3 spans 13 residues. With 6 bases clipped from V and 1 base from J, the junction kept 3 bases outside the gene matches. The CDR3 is CASRQGQSYEQYF. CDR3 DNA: TGTGCCAGCAGACAGGGACAGTCCTACGAGCAGTACTTC.

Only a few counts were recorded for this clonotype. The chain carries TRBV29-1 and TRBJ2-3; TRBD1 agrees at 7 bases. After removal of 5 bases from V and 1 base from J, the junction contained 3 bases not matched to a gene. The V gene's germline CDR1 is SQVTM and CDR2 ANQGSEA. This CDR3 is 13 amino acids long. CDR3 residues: CSVSGGGTDTQYF. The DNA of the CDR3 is TGCAGCGTTTCAGGGGGTGGCACAGATACGCAGTATTTT.

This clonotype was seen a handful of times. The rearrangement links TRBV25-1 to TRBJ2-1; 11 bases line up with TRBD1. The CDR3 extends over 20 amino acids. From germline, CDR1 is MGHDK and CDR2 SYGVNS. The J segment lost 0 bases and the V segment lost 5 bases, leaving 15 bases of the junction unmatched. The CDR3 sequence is CASSYGQGAERPSSYNEQFF. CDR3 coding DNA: TGTGCCAGCAGTTACGGACAGGGGGCTGAGCGGCCTTCCTCCTACAATGAGCAGTTCTTC.

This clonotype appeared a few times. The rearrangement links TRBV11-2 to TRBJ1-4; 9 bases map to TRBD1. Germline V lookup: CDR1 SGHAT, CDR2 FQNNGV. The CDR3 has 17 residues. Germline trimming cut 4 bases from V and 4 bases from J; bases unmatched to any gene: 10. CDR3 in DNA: TGTGCCAGCAGCTCACCGGGACAGGGCTCTCATAATGAAAAACTGTTTTTT. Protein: CASSSPGQGSHNEKLFF.

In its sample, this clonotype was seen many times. The CDR3 DNA is TGTGCCAGCAGACCTGGGGGCGGGTTTAAGGAGACCCAGTACTTC. It encodes CASRPGGGFKETQYF. The chain employs TRBV7-9 and TRBJ2-5, with D maybe TRBD1 (6 bases). Germline loops: CDR1 SEHNR, CDR2 FQNEAQ (reference sequence). V gave up 6 bases and J gave up 5 bases, with 19 bases separating them. CDR3 length: 15 residues.

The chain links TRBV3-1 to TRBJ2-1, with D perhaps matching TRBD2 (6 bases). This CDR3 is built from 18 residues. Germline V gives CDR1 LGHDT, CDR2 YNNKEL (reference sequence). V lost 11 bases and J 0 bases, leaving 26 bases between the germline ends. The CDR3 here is CAFCLRGPLANSYNEQFF. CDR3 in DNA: TGTGCCTTCTGTCTTAGGGGCCCACTAGCCAACTCCTACAATGAGCAGTTCTTC.